This T cell receptor (beta chain) was retrieved from a study of vaccination and CD4 T cells after COVID-19. Treatment described: roughly 11-day PBMC culture with coronavirus spike peptide pools or control peptides (ViraFEST assay). Antigen-specific T cell expansion with peptide pools preceded TCR sequencing in the ViraFEST approach. To note about this clonotype: Its antigen is undetermined.

Oncomine TCR Beta short-read sequencing was applied to DNA from cultured CD4+ T cells. TCRdb redid the calling of the PCR reads with MiXCR, one entry per CDR3 protein. This table holds 15,000 to 20,000 distinct CDR3 sequences, under 30% found once. Germline V gene lookup returns CDR1 ENHRY and CDR2 SYGVKD. V was pared by 2 bases and J by 7 bases, with 14 bases between. The CDR3 is 14 amino acids. The receptor was derived from a human donor with COVID-19. The sequenced material came from cultured CD4+ T cells from blood. The chain is built from TRBV10-3 and TRBJ1-2; D perhaps matches TRBD1 (5 bases). The CDR3, as DNA: TGTGCCATCAGTGAGGGGGCCTTCGAGGGTGGCTACACCTTC. This gives the protein CAISEGAFEGGYTF.